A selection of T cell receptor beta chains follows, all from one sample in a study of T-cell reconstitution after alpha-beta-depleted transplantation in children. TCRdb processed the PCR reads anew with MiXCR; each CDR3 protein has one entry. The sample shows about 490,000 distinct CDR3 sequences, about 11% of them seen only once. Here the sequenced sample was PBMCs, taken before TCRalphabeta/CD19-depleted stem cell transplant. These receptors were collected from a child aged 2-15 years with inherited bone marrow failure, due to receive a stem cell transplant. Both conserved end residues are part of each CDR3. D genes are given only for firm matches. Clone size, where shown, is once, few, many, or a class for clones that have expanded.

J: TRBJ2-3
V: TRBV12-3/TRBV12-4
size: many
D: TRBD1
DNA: TGTGCCAGCAGTCCGACAGGGGGCGCGATAGATACGCAGTATTTT
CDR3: CASSPTGGAIDTQYF

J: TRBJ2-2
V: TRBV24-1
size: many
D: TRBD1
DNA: TGTGCCACCAGTGATTTGGCCGGGACAGGGAACACCGGGGAGCTGTTTTTT
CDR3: CATSDLAGTGNTGELFF

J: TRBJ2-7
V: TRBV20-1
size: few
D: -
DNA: TGCAGTGCTAGAGAATACGGACCGGGCTACGAGCAGTACTTC
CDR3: CSAREYGPGYEQYF

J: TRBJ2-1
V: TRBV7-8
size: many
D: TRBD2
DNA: TGTGCCAGCAGCCTTGGGGCTAGCGGATGGCGGAGGGAGCAGTTCTTC
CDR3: CASSLGASGWRREQFF

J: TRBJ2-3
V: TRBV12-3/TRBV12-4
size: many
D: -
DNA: TGTGCCAGCAGTTCCGGACTGCTTTTGACGCAGTATTTT
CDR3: CASSSGLLLTQYF

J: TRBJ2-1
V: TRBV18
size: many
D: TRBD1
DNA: TGTGCCAGCTCCCAAGAAGGGGGCTTGAATGAGCAGTTCTTC
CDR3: CASSQEGGLNEQFF

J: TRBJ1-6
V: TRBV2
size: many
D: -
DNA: TGTGCCAGCAGTTCCTCTTCTACAGGGTTTAATTCACCCCTCCACTTT
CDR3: CASSSSSTGFNSPLHF

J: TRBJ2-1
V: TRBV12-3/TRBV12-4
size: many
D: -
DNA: TGTGCCGCCGGGACTCCATCCTACAATGAGCAGTTCTTC
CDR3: CAAGTPSYNEQFF

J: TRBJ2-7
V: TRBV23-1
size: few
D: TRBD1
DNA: TGCGCCAGCAGTCACACCCGGGACAGGGGCTACGAGCAGTACTTC
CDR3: CASSHTRDRGYEQYF

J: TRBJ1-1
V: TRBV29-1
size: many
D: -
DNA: TGCAGCGTTGATCTGGAGAACACTGAAGCTTTCTTT
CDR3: CSVDLENTEAFF

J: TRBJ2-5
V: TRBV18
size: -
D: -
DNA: TGTGCCAGCTCACCAGTTGCACAGAAAGAGACCCAGTACTTC
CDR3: CASSPVAQKETQYF

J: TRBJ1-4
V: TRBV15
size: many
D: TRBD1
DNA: TGTGCCACCAGCTCTACAGGGGATAAACTGTTTTTT
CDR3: CATSSTGDKLFF

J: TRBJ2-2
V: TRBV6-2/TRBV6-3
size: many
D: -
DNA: TGTGCCAGCAGTGCCTGGGGGGCCGGCACCGGGGAGCTGTTTTTT
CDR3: CASSAWGAGTGELFF

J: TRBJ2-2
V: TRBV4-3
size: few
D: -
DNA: TGCGCCAGCAGCCAAGTCTCCTACACCGGGGAGCTGTTTTTT
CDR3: CASSQVSYTGELFF

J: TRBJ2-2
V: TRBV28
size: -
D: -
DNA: TGTGCCAGCAGGGAGGGTGGCGGAAACACCGGGGAGCTGTTTTTT
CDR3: CASREGGGNTGELFF

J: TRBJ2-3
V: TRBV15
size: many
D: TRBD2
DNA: TGTGCCACCAGCAGAGATGCCCTAGCGGGAGGTGATACGCAGTATTTT
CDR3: CATSRDALAGGDTQYF

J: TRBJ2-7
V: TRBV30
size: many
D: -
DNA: TGTGCCTGGAGTGCGGGACATGGCTACGAGCAGTACTTC
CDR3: CAWSAGHGYEQYF

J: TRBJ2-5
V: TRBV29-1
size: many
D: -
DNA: TGCAGCGTTGAAGATCTTCGGAGAGGGTCAGAGACCCAGTACTTC
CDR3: CSVEDLRRGSETQYF

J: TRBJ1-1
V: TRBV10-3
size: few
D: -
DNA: TGTGCCATCACCCAGACCGGGTCGAACACTGAAGCTTTCTTT
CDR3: CAITQTGSNTEAFF

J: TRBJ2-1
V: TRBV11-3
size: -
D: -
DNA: TGTGCCAGCAGCTTAGTCGGCAGATCCAATGAGCAGTTCTTC
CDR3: CASSLVGRSNEQFF

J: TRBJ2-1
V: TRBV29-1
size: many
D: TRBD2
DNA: TGCAGCGTTGTGGGACTAGCGGGAGCCAATGAGCAGTTCTTC
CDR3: CSVVGLAGANEQFF

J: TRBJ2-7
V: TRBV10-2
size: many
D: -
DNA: TGCGCCAGCGAATCTAAAAGCGGGTTTACCTACGAGCAGTACTTC
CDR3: CASESKSGFTYEQYF

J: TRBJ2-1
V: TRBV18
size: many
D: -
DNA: TGTGCCAGCTCACCTTTAAGGGTGGGAATTTACAATGAGCAGTTCTTC
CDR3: CASSPLRVGIYNEQFF

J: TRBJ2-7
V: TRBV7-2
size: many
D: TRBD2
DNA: TGTGCCAGCAGCAGGACTAGCGGGAGAAGGGGGGCCTACGAGCAGTACTTC
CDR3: CASSRTSGRRGAYEQYF

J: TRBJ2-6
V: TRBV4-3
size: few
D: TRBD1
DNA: TGCGCCAGCAGCCAAGACCGGGGACAGGGACTCTGGTGGGCCAACGTCCTGACTTTC
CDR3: CASSQDRGQGLWWANVLTF

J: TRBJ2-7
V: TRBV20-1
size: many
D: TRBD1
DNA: TGCAGTGCTGCATACAGGGGGGAAGGCGAGCAGTACTTC
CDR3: CSAAYRGEGEQYF

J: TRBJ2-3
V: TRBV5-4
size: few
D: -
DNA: TGTGCCAGCAGCATAGTGGCAGATACGCAGTATTTT
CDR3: CASSIVADTQYF

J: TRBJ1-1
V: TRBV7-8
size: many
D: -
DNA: TGTGCCAGCGGGGTACAGCTGAACACTGAAGCTTTCTTT
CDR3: CASGVQLNTEAFF

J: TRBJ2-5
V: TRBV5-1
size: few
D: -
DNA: TGCGCCAGCAGCCGGGACCGCCCAAAAGAGACCCAGTACTTC
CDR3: CASSRDRPKETQYF

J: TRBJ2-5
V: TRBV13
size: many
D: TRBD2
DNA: TGTGCCAGCAGCTTAGGACGCCTAGCGGGAGGAGAGACCCAGTACTTC
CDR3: CASSLGRLAGGETQYF

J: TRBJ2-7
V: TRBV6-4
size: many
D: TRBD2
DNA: TGTGCCAGCAGCCCTATAGCGGGAGTTCCCTACGAGCAGTACTTC
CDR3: CASSPIAGVPYEQYF

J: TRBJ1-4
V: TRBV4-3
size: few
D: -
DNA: TGCGCCAGCAGCCAAGACCTCCGGACAGAAAAACTGTTTTTT
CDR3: CASSQDLRTEKLFF

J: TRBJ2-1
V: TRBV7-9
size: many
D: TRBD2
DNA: TGTGCCAGCAGCTTCTCTAGCGGAGACTACAATGAGCAGTTCTTC
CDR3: CASSFSSGDYNEQFF

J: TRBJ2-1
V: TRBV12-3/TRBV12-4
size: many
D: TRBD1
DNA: TGTGCCAGCAGCCCCGGGACAGGGGGCCACAATGAGCAGTTCTTC
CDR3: CASSPGTGGHNEQFF

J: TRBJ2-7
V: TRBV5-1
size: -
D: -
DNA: TGCGCCAGCAGCTTGGTACTAGGGTCCTACGAGCAGTACTTC
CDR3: CASSLVLGSYEQYF

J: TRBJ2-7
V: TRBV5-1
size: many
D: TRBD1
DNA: TGCGCCAGCAGCGCCCTCCGGGACAGGGACTACGAGCAGTACTTC
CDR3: CASSALRDRDYEQYF

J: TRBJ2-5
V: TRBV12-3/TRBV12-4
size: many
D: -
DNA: TGTGCCAGCAGTTTGCCAGGCCAGGGAGAGACCCAGTACTTC
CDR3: CASSLPGQGETQYF

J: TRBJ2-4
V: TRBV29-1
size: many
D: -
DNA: TGCAGCGTTGTCAAAAACATTCAGTACTTC
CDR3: CSVVKNIQYF

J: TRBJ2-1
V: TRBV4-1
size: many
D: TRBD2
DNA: TGCGCCAGCAGCCAAGAAAGTAGACTAGCGACGTACAATGAGCAGTTCTTC
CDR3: CASSQESRLATYNEQFF

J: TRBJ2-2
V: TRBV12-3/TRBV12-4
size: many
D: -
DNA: TGTGCCAGCAGTTTACTCTGGACAGCCCGGGAGCTGTTTTTT
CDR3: CASSLLWTARELFF

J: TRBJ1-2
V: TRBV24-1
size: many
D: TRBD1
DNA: TGTGCCACCAGTGAGGACAGGGACTATGGCTACACCTTC
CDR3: CATSEDRDYGYTF

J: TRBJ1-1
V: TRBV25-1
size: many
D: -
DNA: TGTGCCAGCAGTGGGGGACTGCCATCTGAAGCTTTCTTT
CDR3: CASSGGLPSEAFF

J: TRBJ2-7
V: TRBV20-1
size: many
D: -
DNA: TGCAGTGCTAGAGATCCGAACCTCTCCGAGCAGTACTTC
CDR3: CSARDPNLSEQYF

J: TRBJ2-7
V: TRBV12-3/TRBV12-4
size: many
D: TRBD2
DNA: TGTGCCAGCAGTTTAGCGCCGGGGGGGAACGAGCAGTACTTC
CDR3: CASSLAPGGNEQYF

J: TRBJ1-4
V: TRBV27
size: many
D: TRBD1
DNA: TGTGCCAGCAGTCCTTGGACAGGGGGCCGTGAAAAACTGTTTTTT
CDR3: CASSPWTGGREKLFF

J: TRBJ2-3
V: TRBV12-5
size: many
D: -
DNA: TGTGCTAGTGATTCCCCAGGGAGCACAGATACGCAGTATTTT
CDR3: CASDSPGSTDTQYF

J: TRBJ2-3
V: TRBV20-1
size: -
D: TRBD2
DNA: TGCAGTGCTAGAGCCCCCCCCGGGCTAGCGGGAAACACAGATACGCAGTATTTT
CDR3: CSARAPPGLAGNTDTQYF

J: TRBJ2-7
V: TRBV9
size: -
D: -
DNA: TGTGCCAGCAGCGTAGCAGGGGTGGCAGCTCCGGCCGAGCAGTACTTC
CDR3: CASSVAGVAAPAEQYF

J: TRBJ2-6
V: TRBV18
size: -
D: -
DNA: TGTGCCAGCTCCCCACGGCGGGATAGCTCTGGGGCCAACGTCCTGACTTTC
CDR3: CASSPRRDSSGANVLTF

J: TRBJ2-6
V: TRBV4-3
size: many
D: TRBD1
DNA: TGCGCCAGCAGCGGCACAGGGGGCTCTGGGGCCAACGTCCTGACTTTC
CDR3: CASSGTGGSGANVLTF

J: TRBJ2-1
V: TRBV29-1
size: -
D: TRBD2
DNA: TGCAGCGCCACGGGAGGGCGAGGCTGCTACAATGAGCAGTTCTTC
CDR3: CSATGGRGCYNEQFF

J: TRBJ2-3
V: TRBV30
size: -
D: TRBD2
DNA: TGTGCCTGGAGTTTAGCGGGAGGGCCGGTCACAGATACGCAGTATTTT
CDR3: CAWSLAGGPVTDTQYF

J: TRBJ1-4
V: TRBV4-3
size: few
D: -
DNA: TGCGCCAGCAGCCAGTACTACCGGGGCCGTAATGAAAAACTGTTTTTT
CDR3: CASSQYYRGRNEKLFF

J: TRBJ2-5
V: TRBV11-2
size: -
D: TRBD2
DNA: TGTGCCAGCAGCTTAGGGCGGGGGGCGCGTTGGGAGACCCAGTACTTC
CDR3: CASSLGRGARWETQYF

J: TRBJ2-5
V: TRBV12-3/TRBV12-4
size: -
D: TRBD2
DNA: TGTGCCAGCAGTTTTGGGGCGGGAGTTTGGGAGACCCAGTACTTC
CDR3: CASSFGAGVWETQYF

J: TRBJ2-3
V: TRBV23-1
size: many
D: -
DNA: TGCGCCAGCAGTCAATCGGGCGGCCGCGCGGATACGCAGTATTTT
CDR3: CASSQSGGRADTQYF

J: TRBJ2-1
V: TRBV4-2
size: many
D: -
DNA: TGTGCCAGCAGCGCAGGGGGACATAGCGGGACAGATTACAATGAGCAGTTCTTC
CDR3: CASSAGGHSGTDYNEQFF

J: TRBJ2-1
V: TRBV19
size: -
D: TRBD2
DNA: TGTGCCAGTAGTATTTGGCCCCCGGGACTAGCGGGAGGGCGCTCCTACAATGAGCAGTTCTTC
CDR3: CASSIWPPGLAGGRSYNEQFF